The 3 T cell receptor beta chains listed next were all sequenced from one sample in a study of molecular identifiers for immune sequencing clone quantification. MiXCR, run by TCRdb on the PCR reads, gives a single entry per CDR3 protein. This sample has 300,000 to 400,000 distinct CDR3 sequences, with about 23% found just once. Material: naive CD8+ T cells from blood, with Jurkat cell RNA spiked in. Subset in this sample: FACS-sorted CD8+CD4-CCR7+CD45RA+ naive T cells. The receptors here all came from a human donor in good health. Some libraries in this study had Jurkat cell RNA spiked in.

This clonotype was detected many times. The chain couples TRBV4-1 to TRBJ1-1; D remains unclear. Germline assignment: CDR1 MGHRA and CDR2 YSYEKL. There are 15 residues in the CDR3. The germline V and J ends were trimmed by 1 base and 2 bases, with 11 bases remaining between them. The DNA for the CDR3 is TGCGCCAGCAGCCAAGCGAGTTCTAGAAACACTGAAGCTTTCTTT. It translates to CASSQASSRNTEAFF.

This clonotype has only a few counts. At one boundary the junction diverges from the germline segment, which might be a read error. The chain uses TRBV15 and TRBJ2-4; D remains ambiguous. Germline-derived CDR1 and CDR2 are LNHNV and YYDKDF (reference sequence). The CDR3 length is 12 residues. Here the CDR3 DNA reads TGTGCCACCAGAGGATCGAGTCTCTTTCAGTGCTTC. Protein product: CATRGSSLFQCF.

This clonotype has a handful of counts. The gene calls are TRBV10-3 and TRBJ1-1, with TRBD1 matching over 8 bases. With V trimmed by 6 bases and J by 5 bases, 8 bases remained unmatched. The CDR3 spans 14 residues. Germline CDR1 ENHRY, CDR2 SYGVKD. The CDR3 nucleotides read TGTGCCATCAGCCCCGGACAGGGCCGGACTGAAGCTTTCTTT. Protein product: CAISPGQGRTEAFF.